This TCR beta chain was observed in a study of blood T cell repertoires in COVID-19 (dated by TCRdb to the early 2020s). At the level of the whole study: Collaborator samples came from the United States, Italy and Spain and covered acute and convalescent phases of COVID-19. The samples were drawn from two sources: the first 160 participants of the ongoing ImmuneRACE study, and approximately 1,300 subjects contributed by 6 global collaborators. Where available, HLA class I and class II types were taken from metadata supplied by the sample provider and were not determined by assay-based typing. The dataset comprised deeply sampled blood TCRbeta repertoires from subjects exposed to, actively infected with, or recovered from COVID-19. The sample metadata nearly always contained a de-identified subject ID, COVID-19 status, age in years and sex. A freely available public database, intended as a resource for researchers studying the immune response to SARS-CoV-2, is where the repertoires were released. The material from the prospective study consisted of cDNA or gDNA derived from T cells, B-cell-depleted T cells, or PBMCs. The study at large found these results: Clinical and demographic metadata were provided uncurated, with the amount varying by source and participant.

Note on this clone: The antigen it binds to is not known. No base quality information exists; no much larger clone differs at one position.

Via the germline V gene (reference sequence), CDR1 is DFQATT and CDR2 SNEGSKA. The cysteine opens and the phenylalanine closes a CDR3 of 14 amino acids. Of the read, only the CDR3 DNA is kept; its 42 bases are in frame from base 1. The germline V end is reduced by 3 bases and the J end by 2 bases; junction bases left unmatched: 5. Participants in the prospective study were enrolled through a virtual design, were aged about 18 to 89 years, and lived in some 24 United States geographic areas. In the prospective study, participants were assigned to cohorts based on the clinical history participants reported in a screening survey and a study questionnaire. Recovered participants in ImmuneRACE Cohort 3 were defined by two consecutive negative NP/OP PCR tests, clearance by a healthcare professional, or resolution of symptoms. Mobile phlebotomists in the prospective study collected whole blood, serum and a nasopharyngeal or oropharyngeal swab from every participant. Additional blood draws and questionnaires over an approximately two-month period could optionally be provided by prospective study participants. Blood samples from the prospective study were shipped frozen or at room temperature prior to DNA extraction.

TCRbeta CDR3 regions were amplified from genomic DNA using the immunoSEQ Assay, a bias-controlled multiplex PCR. In the paper's pipeline: Nucleated cell counts per sample were estimated from amplification of reference gene primers within the assay. To quantify the absolute abundance of each unique TCRbeta CDR3 rearrangement, sequence reads were collapsed and filtered. For each sample, productive Simpson clonality was calculated as the square root of Simpson's diversity index across productive rearrangements. Sourced from immuneACCESS, this table was stored by TCRdb with only in-frame sequences that have V and J called. A share of the clones is absent; for the studies checked, an unresolved V gene accounts for under half, and the remainder has no known explanation. From that table come the V and J calls and clone size; the DNA was used to work out D and trimming. The sample profile shows roughly 250,000 clones; around 86% of them were found once. Of the sample, about 1.6% falls within the top ten clones.

Sequenced material: PBMCs or T cells enriched from blood (not recorded which). Recombination connected TRBV20-1 to TRBJ2-3, and TRBD2 matches 7 of the central bases. The source of this sequence is a woman aged 45-59 years who had recovered from COVID-19. The CDR3 protein sequence reads: CSASLAANTDTQYF. The bases read TGCAGTGCTAGTCTAGCGGCAAACACAGATACGCAGTATTTT.